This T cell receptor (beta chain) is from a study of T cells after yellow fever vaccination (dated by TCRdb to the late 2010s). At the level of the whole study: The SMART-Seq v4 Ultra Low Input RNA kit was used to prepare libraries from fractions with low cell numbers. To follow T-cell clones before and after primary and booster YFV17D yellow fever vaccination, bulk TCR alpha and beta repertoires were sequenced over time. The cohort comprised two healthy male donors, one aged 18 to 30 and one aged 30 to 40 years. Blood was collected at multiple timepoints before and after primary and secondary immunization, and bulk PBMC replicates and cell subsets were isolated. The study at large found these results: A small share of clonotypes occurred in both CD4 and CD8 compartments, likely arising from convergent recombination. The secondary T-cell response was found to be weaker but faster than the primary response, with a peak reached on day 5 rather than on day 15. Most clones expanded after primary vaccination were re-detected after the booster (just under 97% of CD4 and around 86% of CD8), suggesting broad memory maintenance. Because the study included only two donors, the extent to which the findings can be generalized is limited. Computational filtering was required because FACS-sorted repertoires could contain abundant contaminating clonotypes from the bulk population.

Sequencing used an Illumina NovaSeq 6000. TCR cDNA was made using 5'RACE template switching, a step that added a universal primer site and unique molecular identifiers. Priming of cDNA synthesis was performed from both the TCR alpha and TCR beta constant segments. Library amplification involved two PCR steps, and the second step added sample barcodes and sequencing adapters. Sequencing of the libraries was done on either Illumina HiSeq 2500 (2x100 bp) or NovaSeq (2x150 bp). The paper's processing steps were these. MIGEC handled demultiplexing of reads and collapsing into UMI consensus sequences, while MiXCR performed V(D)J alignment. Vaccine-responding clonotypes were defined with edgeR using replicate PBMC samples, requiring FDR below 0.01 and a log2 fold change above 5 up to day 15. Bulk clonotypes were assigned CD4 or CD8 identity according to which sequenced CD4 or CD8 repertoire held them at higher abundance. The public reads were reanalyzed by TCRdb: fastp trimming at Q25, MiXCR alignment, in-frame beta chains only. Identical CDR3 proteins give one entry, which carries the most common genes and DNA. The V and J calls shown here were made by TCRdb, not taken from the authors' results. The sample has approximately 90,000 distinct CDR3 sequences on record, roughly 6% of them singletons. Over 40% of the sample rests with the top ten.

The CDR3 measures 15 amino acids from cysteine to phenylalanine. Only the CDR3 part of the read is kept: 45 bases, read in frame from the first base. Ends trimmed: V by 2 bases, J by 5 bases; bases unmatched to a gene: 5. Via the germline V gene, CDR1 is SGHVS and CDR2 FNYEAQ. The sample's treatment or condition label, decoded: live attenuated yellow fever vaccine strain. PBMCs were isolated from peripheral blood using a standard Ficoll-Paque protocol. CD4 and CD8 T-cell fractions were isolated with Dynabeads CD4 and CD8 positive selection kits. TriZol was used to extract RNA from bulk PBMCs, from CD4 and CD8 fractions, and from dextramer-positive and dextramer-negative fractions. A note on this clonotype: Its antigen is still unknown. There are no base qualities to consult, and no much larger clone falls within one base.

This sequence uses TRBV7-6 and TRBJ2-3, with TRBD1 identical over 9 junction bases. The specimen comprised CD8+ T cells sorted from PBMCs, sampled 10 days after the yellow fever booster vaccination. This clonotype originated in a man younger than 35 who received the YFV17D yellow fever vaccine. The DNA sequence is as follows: TGTGCCAGCAGCTTAAACAGGGGGCTTGAAGATACGCAGTATTTT. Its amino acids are CASSLNRGLEDTQYF. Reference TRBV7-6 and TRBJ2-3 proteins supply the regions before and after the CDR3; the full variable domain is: GAGVSQSPRYKVTKRGQDVALRCDPISGHVSLYWYRQALGQGPEFLTYFNYEAQQDKSGLPNDRFSAERPEGSISTLTIQRTEQRDSAMYRCASSLNRGLEDTQYFGPGTRLTVL.